This T cell receptor (beta chain) comes out of a study of shared clonotypes between healthy human individuals. CD8 cells regarded as naive lacked CD45RO, were positively chosen for CCR7, and omitted terminally differentiated effector memory CD45RA+ cells. Trimming cost V 1 base and J 4 bases, with 8 bases left between them. This CDR3 has 14 residues. Looked up from germline, CDR1 is MGHRA and CDR2 is YSYEKL. Sequencing used immunoSEQ multiplex PCR; TCRdb keeps in-frame clones, though not all of them. Here the sample spans hundreds of thousands of clones, approximately 96% being singletons. Sample: naive CD8+ T cells sorted from blood. The origin of this receptor is a woman in her twenties or thirties in good health. The rearrangement links TRBV4-1 to TRBJ1-5; D remains unclear. CDR3 DNA: TGCGCCAGCAGCCAAGTTTCCGGGAATCAGCCCCAGCATTTT. Residues: CASSQVSGNQPQHF.